The rows below give T cell receptor beta chains drawn from one sample of a study of blood T cell repertoires in COVID-19. TCRdb keeps only in-frame clones here, not all; method: immunoSEQ multiplex PCR. The sample contains a few hundred thousand clones, more than 70% of which appear only once. The specimen was PBMCs or T cells enriched from blood (not recorded which). The receptor source for this set is a man in his forties or fifties in a cohort exposed to, infected with or recovered from COVID-19 (not recorded which). Both conserved end residues are part of each CDR3. D genes are given only for firm matches. Size is stated for part of the rows, as once, few or many counts, or as a class when the clone is expanded.

CDR3 protein | CDR3 DNA | V gene | clone size | D gene | J gene
CASSAGLANEQFF | TGTGCCAGCAGCGCGGGACTGGCTAATGAGCAGTTCTTC | TRBV12-3/TRBV12-4 | . | . | TRBJ2-1
CASSREGTDTQYF | TGTGCCAGCAGTCGGGAGGGGACAGATACGCAGTATTTT | TRBV2 | . | TRBD2 | TRBJ2-3
CATSMTGETEAFF | TGTGCCACCAGCATGACAGGGGAGACTGAAGCTTTCTTT | TRBV15 | . | TRBD1 | TRBJ1-1
CASSLGGEVTLHF | TGTGCCAGCAGCTTAGGAGGGGAGGTCACCCTCCACTTT | TRBV7-9 | once | . | TRBJ1-6
CASSQEGGRSYEQYF | TGTGCCAGCAGCCAAGAAGGCGGGAGGAGCTACGAGCAGTACTTC | TRBV3-1/TRBV3-2 | few | TRBD2 | TRBJ2-7
CATSRDFGVAFF | TGTGCCACCAGCAGAGATTTCGGGGTAGCTTTCTTT | TRBV15 | once | . | TRBJ1-1
CASSLLWGAYEQYF | TGTGCCAGCAGTTTGTTGTGGGGAGCCTACGAGCAGTACTTC | TRBV27 | . | . | TRBJ2-7
CASSRREEYEQYF | TGTGCCAGCAGCCGGAGGGAGGAGTACGAGCAGTACTTC | TRBV3-1/TRBV3-2 | . | . | TRBJ2-7
CASSTGGLGTDTQYF | TGCGCCAGCAGCACCGGGGGTCTTGGCACAGATACGCAGTATTTT | TRBV5-1 | . | . | TRBJ2-3
CASSPGRTRSYNEQFF | TGTGCCAGCTCACCCGGGAGAACCAGGTCCTACAATGAGCAGTTCTTC | TRBV18 | . | . | TRBJ2-1
CAWRETSGSLYEQYF | TGTGCCTGGAGAGAGACTAGCGGGAGTTTATACGAGCAGTACTTC | TRBV30 | . | TRBD2 | TRBJ2-7
CASSDSAGGPGDTQYF | TGTGCCAGCAGTGACTCTGCCGGAGGGCCTGGAGATACGCAGTATTTT | TRBV6-4 | . | . | TRBJ2-3
CASSPRTSGGGSTDTQYF | TGTGCCAGCAGCCCTCGGACTAGCGGGGGGGGAAGCACAGATACGCAGTATTTT | TRBV7-3 | . | TRBD2 | TRBJ2-3
CASSISDRGRRHEQFF | TGTGCCAGTAGTATATCTGATCGCGGGAGGAGACATGAGCAGTTCTTC | TRBV19 | . | TRBD2 | TRBJ2-1
CASTEDSLYEQYF | TGTGCCAGCACAGAGGACAGTCTGTACGAGCAGTACTTC | TRBV9 | . | . | TRBJ2-7
CASSRTGEQYF | TGTGCCAGCAGCCGGACGGGGGAGCAGTACTTC | TRBV14 | . | . | TRBJ2-7
CASSAWTSTNEQYF | TGTGCCAGCAGTGCATGGACTAGCACAAACGAGCAGTACTTC | TRBV2 | . | TRBD2 | TRBJ2-7
CASSSYRDTPVRAFF | TGTGCCAGCAGTTCGTACCGGGACACCCCCGTGAGAGCTTTCTTT | TRBV28 | few | . | TRBJ1-1
CSASGTGDKNIQYF | TGCAGTGCTAGTGGGACAGGGGACAAAAACATTCAGTACTTC | TRBV20-1 | . | TRBD1 | TRBJ2-4
CASIKGVNYGYTF | TGTGCCAGCATCAAAGGAGTTAACTATGGCTACACCTTC | TRBV28 | . | . | TRBJ1-2
CASSYDRGSGTGANVLTF | TGTGCCAGTAGTTATGACAGGGGAAGTGGGACTGGGGCCAACGTCCTGACTTTC | TRBV19 | . | TRBD1 | TRBJ2-6
CASSQAELYTDTQYF | TGTGCCAGCAGCCAAGCCGAACTTTACACAGATACGCAGTATTTT | TRBV3-1/TRBV3-2 | . | . | TRBJ2-3
CASSSYRGRTGELFF | TGTGCCAGCAGCTCTTACAGGGGTAGGACCGGGGAGCTGTTTTTT | TRBV7-6 | . | TRBD1 | TRBJ2-2
CASTVRGGRNEQYF | TGTGCCAGCACCGTTAGAGGGGGACGGAACGAGCAGTACTTC | TRBV6-8 | . | . | TRBJ2-7
CASRGTRPDTQYF | TGTGCCAGCAGGGGGACTAGACCAGATACGCAGTATTTT | TRBV27 | . | TRBD2 | TRBJ2-3
CASSLMGGNEQFF | TGTGCCAGCAGCTTAATGGGGGGGAATGAGCAGTTCTTC | TRBV11-3 | . | TRBD2 | TRBJ2-1
CASSIGLALNTGELFF | TGTGCCAGTAGTATCGGGCTAGCCCTGAACACCGGGGAGCTGTTTTTT | TRBV19 | . | . | TRBJ2-2
CASSEVAGGHEQYF | TGTGCCAGCAGCGAAGTAGCGGGAGGCCACGAGCAGTACTTC | TRBV11-2 | few | TRBD2 | TRBJ2-7
CASSIQGKETQYF | TGTGCCAGCAGTATACAGGGGAAAGAGACCCAGTACTTC | TRBV2 | . | TRBD1 | TRBJ2-5
CAIRSQGPTEAFF | TGTGCCATCAGATCACAGGGGCCCACTGAAGCTTTCTTT | TRBV10-3 | . | TRBD1 | TRBJ1-1
CASSSRTVNEQFF | TGTGCCAGCAGCTCCCGGACTGTTAATGAGCAGTTCTTC | TRBV11-2 | . | . | TRBJ2-1
CASSQSYRERNTIYF | TGTGCCAGCAGCCAATCGTACAGAGAAAGAAACACCATATATTTT | TRBV3-1/TRBV3-2 | . | . | TRBJ1-3
CASSLDPAGNNEQFF | TGCGCCAGCAGCTTGGATCCAGCGGGCAACAATGAGCAGTTCTTC | TRBV5-1 | once | . | TRBJ2-1
CASSRTSGSSYEQYF | TGTGCCAGCAGCAGGACTAGCGGGAGCTCCTACGAGCAGTACTTC | TRBV3-1/TRBV3-2 | . | TRBD2 | TRBJ2-7
CASSVGPSGSGNTQYF | TGTGCCAGCAGCGTAGGTCCTAGCGGGAGTGGAAATACGCAGTATTTT | TRBV9 | . | TRBD2 | TRBJ2-3
CASSHRGKDYGYTF | TGTGCCAGTAGCCACAGGGGAAAGGACTATGGCTACACCTTC | TRBV19 | . | TRBD1 | TRBJ1-2
CASSFGTSGTNEQFF | TGTGCCAGCTCATTCGGGACTAGCGGGACCAATGAGCAGTTCTTC | TRBV18 | . | TRBD2 | TRBJ2-1
CASSFGTSGYEQYF | TGTGCCAGCAGCTTCGGGACTAGCGGATACGAGCAGTACTTC | TRBV11-2 | . | TRBD2 | TRBJ2-7
CASSYQRANNEQFF | TGTGCCAGCAGCTACCAGCGGGCTAACAATGAGCAGTTCTTC | TRBV7-2 | once | . | TRBJ2-1
CASSQLAGDTGELFF | TGCGCCAGCAGCCAACTAGCGGGAGACACCGGGGAGCTGTTTTTT | TRBV5-1 | . | TRBD2 | TRBJ2-2
CATSPAVYEQYF | TGTGCCACCTCCCCAGCGGTATACGAGCAGTACTTC | TRBV2 | . | . | TRBJ2-7
CAWSVLQGIYGYTF | TGTGCCTGGAGTGTCCTTCAGGGGATCTATGGCTACACCTTC | TRBV30 | . | . | TRBJ1-2
CASSLVGGTSGSYEQYF | TGTGCCAGCAGCTTGGTAGGGGGGACTAGCGGGAGCTACGAGCAGTACTTC | TRBV7-8 | . | TRBD2 | TRBJ2-7
CASGLVGGGELFF | TGTGCTAGTGGTTTGGTTGGAGGCGGGGAGCTGTTTTTT | TRBV12-5 | . | . | TRBJ2-2
CASSIDLGASGTDTQYF | TGTGCCAGTAGTATAGATCTAGGTGCTAGCGGCACAGATACGCAGTATTTT | TRBV19 | . | . | TRBJ2-3
CAISPAGQSNQPQHF | TGTGCCATCAGCCCCGCTGGTCAGAGCAATCAGCCCCAGCATTTT | TRBV10-3 | . | . | TRBJ1-5
CASSELGFYSNQPQHF | TGTGCCAGCAGTGAACTCGGTTTTTATAGCAATCAGCCCCAGCATTTT | TRBV2 | . | . | TRBJ1-5
CASSSNRAGANVLTF | TGTGCCAGCAGCTCGAACAGGGCTGGGGCCAACGTCCTGACTTTC | TRBV7-9 | . | . | TRBJ2-6
CASSFSWGGEQYF | TGTGCCAGCAGTTTTTCGTGGGGGGGCGAGCAGTACTTC | TRBV25-1 | . | TRBD2 | TRBJ2-7
CASTGEATNEKLFF | TGTGCCAGCACAGGCGAAGCAACTAATGAAAAACTGTTTTTT | TRBV2 | . | . | TRBJ1-4
CASSGTGKVNIQYF | TGTGCCAGCAGTGGGACAGGGAAAGTAAACATTCAGTACTTC | TRBV2 | . | TRBD1 | TRBJ2-4
CASRISGRGTYEQYF | TGTGCCAGCAGGATTAGCGGGAGGGGGACCTACGAGCAGTACTTC | TRBV6-5 | . | TRBD2 | TRBJ2-7
CASSFSGSSYNEQFF | TGTGCCAGCAGCTTTAGCGGGAGTTCCTACAATGAGCAGTTCTTC | TRBV5-5 | few | TRBD2 | TRBJ2-1
CASRYLQGQGILTHQPQHF | TGCGCCAGCAGATACTTACAGGGACAGGGGATACTAACTCATCAGCCCCAGCATTTT | TRBV23-1 | . | TRBD1 | TRBJ1-5
CSASQVRRTSGRKPGEQYF | TGCAGTGCTAGTCAGGTTCGGAGGACTAGCGGGAGGAAGCCGGGCGAGCAGTACTTC | TRBV20-1 | . | TRBD2 | TRBJ2-7
CATSGTSDRDTQYF | TGTGCCACGAGCGGGACTAGCGACAGAGATACGCAGTATTTT | TRBV24-1 | . | TRBD2 | TRBJ2-3
CASRGTSAGYNEQFF | TGTGCCAGTAGAGGGACTAGCGCAGGCTACAATGAGCAGTTCTTC | TRBV19 | . | TRBD2 | TRBJ2-1
CASSLWAGGVYNEQFF | TGTGCCAGCAGCTTATGGGCGGGAGGGGTCTACAATGAGCAGTTCTTC | TRBV7-9 | . | TRBD2 | TRBJ2-1
CASSQTRARGNTEAFF | TGCGCCAGCAGCCAAACAAGAGCCAGGGGAAACACTGAAGCTTTCTTT | TRBV4-1 | . | . | TRBJ1-1
CASSHRGGQETQYF | TGTGCCAGTAGCCACCGCGGTGGGCAAGAGACCCAGTACTTC | TRBV19 | . | . | TRBJ2-5